Listed below are T cell receptor beta chains from one sample, sequenced in a study of CXCR3-negative and CXCR3-positive naive CD8 T cells. TCRdb reworked the 5' RACE reads into one entry per CDR3 protein, no DNA. Reported are under 150,000 distinct CDR3 sequences; the ten largest clones contain around 0.44%. The specimen was naive CXCR3+ CD8+ T cells from blood. These receptors came from a human donor in good health. Some clones in this sample may be carry-over from other donors' samples. The CDR3 runs from the conserved cysteine through the conserved F or W.

V gene: TRBV7-8; J gene: TRBJ2-2; CDR3 protein: CASSLKASTGELFF
V gene: TRBV29-1; J gene: TRBJ2-5; CDR3 protein: CSVEGVGVVGETQYF
V gene: TRBV28; J gene: TRBJ1-5; CDR3 protein: CASSLGRPYNQPQHF
V gene: TRBV28; J gene: TRBJ2-1; CDR3 protein: CASSLFSSGNNEQFF
V gene: TRBV14; J gene: TRBJ1-2; CDR3 protein: CASSYGSHGYTF
V gene: TRBV12-3/TRBV12-4; J gene: TRBJ1-2; CDR3 protein: CASSPRTAEAIGYTF
V gene: TRBV9; J gene: TRBJ2-1; CDR3 protein: CASSVTTTEQFF
V gene: TRBV4-1; J gene: TRBJ2-2; CDR3 protein: CASSLGQGNTGELFF
V gene: TRBV5-1; J gene: TRBJ1-1; CDR3 protein: CASSLSGANTEAFF
V gene: TRBV5-5; J gene: TRBJ2-5; CDR3 protein: CASSLSLLQETQYF
V gene: TRBV2; J gene: TRBJ2-1; CDR3 protein: CASSERVWSSYNEQFF
V gene: TRBV27; J gene: TRBJ2-1; CDR3 protein: CASSFIQLRGGPHNEQFF
V gene: TRBV5-5; J gene: TRBJ1-1; CDR3 protein: CASSFGQRNTEAFF
V gene: TRBV27; J gene: TRBJ2-7; CDR3 protein: CASSKQDYYEQYF
V gene: TRBV15; J gene: TRBJ2-1; CDR3 protein: CATSRGDADNEQFF
V gene: TRBV7-8; J gene: TRBJ2-1; CDR3 protein: CASSSFERGPYNEQFF
V gene: TRBV7-9; J gene: TRBJ2-7; CDR3 protein: CASSSPGFSSYEQYF
V gene: TRBV5-6; J gene: TRBJ2-2; CDR3 protein: CASSLPGFGFGELFF
V gene: TRBV5-4; J gene: TRBJ1-2; CDR3 protein: CASSLPGENYGYTF
V gene: TRBV15; J gene: TRBJ2-2; CDR3 protein: CATRLEAFGTGELFF
V gene: TRBV20-1; J gene: TRBJ2-3; CDR3 protein: CSARDPWREVGDTQYF
V gene: TRBV5-6; J gene: TRBJ1-5; CDR3 protein: CASSLWGSGQPQHF
V gene: TRBV27; J gene: TRBJ2-7; CDR3 protein: CASSPRIGGAYEQYF
V gene: TRBV9; J gene: TRBJ2-1; CDR3 protein: CASSVASGTENEQFF
V gene: TRBV7-6; J gene: TRBJ2-3; CDR3 protein: CASSLFEGTASTDTQYF
V gene: TRBV7-9; J gene: TRBJ2-1; CDR3 protein: CASSLGLAGVSYNEQFF
V gene: TRBV29-1; J gene: TRBJ2-7; CDR3 protein: CSVPMGTVEPYEQYF
V gene: TRBV4-1; J gene: TRBJ2-1; CDR3 protein: CASSQGGLDTYNEQFF
V gene: TRBV25-1; J gene: TRBJ2-5; CDR3 protein: CASSDRDIRETQYF
V gene: TRBV11-2; J gene: TRBJ2-3; CDR3 protein: CASSFSGASRDTQYF
V gene: TRBV12-3/TRBV12-4; J gene: TRBJ2-1; CDR3 protein: CASTLPGGPSSYNEQFF
V gene: TRBV11-3; J gene: TRBJ1-1; CDR3 protein: CASSLESLMRGKGGLMNTEAFF
V gene: TRBV27; J gene: TRBJ2-1; CDR3 protein: CASSFGGYNEQFF
V gene: TRBV20-1; J gene: TRBJ2-7; CDR3 protein: CSARTLSTYEQYF
V gene: TRBV12-3/TRBV12-4; J gene: TRBJ2-4; CDR3 protein: CASSFGSLQYF